Each of the 6 T cell receptor beta chains below was sequenced from the same sample in a study of blood T cell repertoires in COVID-19. TCRdb's copy holds only in-frame clones and misses some; the assay was immunoSEQ multiplex PCR. The table records approximately 350,000 clones, 75% to 90% of them present only once. Sequenced: peripheral blood. The receptors here all came from a woman between 55 and 75 years old with COVID-19, enrolled during active disease.

The V gene is TRBV6-5, the J gene TRBJ2-7, with TRBD1 matching over 7 bases. This CDR3 is built from 15 residues. CDR1 MNHEY and CDR2 SVGAGI come from the germline V gene. Losses at the gene ends were 5 bases for V and 0 bases for J; bases not matched to a gene: 7. The DNA of the CDR3 is TGTGCCAGCAGTCAGGGACAGAGAAGCTCCTACGAGCAGTACTTC. Protein sequence: CASSQGQRSSYEQYF.

The chain is built from TRBV3-1 (or the pseudogene TRBV3-2) and TRBJ2-3, with 9 bases that match TRBD2. V dropped 4 bases and J dropped 0; count of bases not matched to a gene: 14. Germline CDR1 is LGHDT and CDR2 is YNNKEL (reference sequence). The CDR3 totals 19 residues. In DNA form, the CDR3 reads TGTGCCAGCAGCCTATTCTATAGCGGGGGATTCGCTAGCACAGATACGCAGTATTTT. Protein sequence: CASSLFYSGGFASTDTQYF.

This chain joins TRBV19 and TRBJ2-3; no definite D call. The V end lost 3 bases, the J end lost 0 bases, and 10 bases lay between the germline ends. In germline, CDR1 is LNHDA, CDR2 SQIVND (reference sequence). This CDR3 is 15 amino acids long. The CDR3 loop is CASSIAISSTDTQYF. DNA of the CDR3: TGTGCCAGTAGTATCGCTATCTCTAGCACAGATACGCAGTATTTT. The full variable domain, rest sourced from reference TRBV19 and TRBJ2-3, is DGGITQSPKYLFRKEGQNVTLSCEQNLNHDAMYWYRQDPGQGLRLIYYSQIVNDFQKGDIAEGYSVSREKKESFPLTVTSAQKNPTAFYLCASSIAISSTDTQYFGPGTRLTVL.

The V gene is TRBV6-5, the J gene TRBJ1-1; TRBD1 matches at 8 bases. Germline assignment: CDR1 MNHEY and CDR2 SVGAGI. The CDR3 covers 13 residues. The junction had 4 bases not matched to a gene; V was cut back by 6 bases and J by 4 bases. The CDR3, as DNA: TGTGCCAGCAGCCGTGACAGGGGCACTGAAGCTTTCTTT. Its protein is CASSRDRGTEAFF.

The CDR3 bases are TGTGCCAGCAGCACCTCATCCGGGGGTTCTAATGGCTACACCTTC. This codes for CASSTSSGGSNGYTF. The chain uses TRBV4-2 and TRBJ1-2, with D tentatively TRBD1 (5 bases). The CDR3 consists of 15 residues. Per germline, CDR1 LGHNA and CDR2 YNFKEQ. V was pared by 5 bases and J by 6 bases, with 19 bases between.

This clone was counted a single time. The chain combines TRBV19 with TRBJ2-3, with D possibly TRBD1 on 6 matching bases. Trimming cost V 8 bases and J 6 bases, with 21 bases left between them. CDR1 is LNHDA, CDR2 SQIVND, per germline (reference sequence). There are 15 residues in the CDR3. The CDR3 is CASRSGTSNMDTQYF. The CDR3 nucleotides are TGTGCCAGTCGCTCCGGGACATCTAATATGGATACGCAGTATTTT.